This TCR beta chain was observed in a study of sequential checkpoint blockade in melanoma. Study as a whole: Patients were randomized 1:1 to nivolumab-then-ipilimumab or ipilimumab-then-nivolumab first-line. Each arm's sequence ended with maintenance nivolumab.

The treatment denotes: randomized to nivolumab then ipilimumab (arm A) or the reverse (arm B). None of the patients previously received DNA-damaging chemotherapy. Sorted cells were live CD3+CD8+, lacking CD19 and CD56, from PBMCs. This clone was seen just once. Trimming took 5 bases from V and 2 from J, leaving 12 bases between them. The CDR3 runs 14 residues. Germline values: CDR1 MNHEY, CDR2 SMNVEV (reference sequence). TCRdb's copy holds only in-frame clones and misses some; the assay was immunoSEQ multiplex PCR. This sample yields about 13,000 clones, of which over 60% are seen a single time; under 35% belongs to the top ten.

Sequencing used CD8+ T cells sorted from blood (inferred from file names), obtained from a patient given nivolumab and ipilimumab in sequence. The TCR comes from a human donor with melanoma. The gene calls are TRBV27 and TRBJ1-1, with D possibly matching TRBD1 (6 bases). The CDR3, as DNA: TGTGCCAGCAGTCCTTTGGACAGTAACACTGAAGCTTTCTTT. This translates into CASSPLDSNTEAFF.